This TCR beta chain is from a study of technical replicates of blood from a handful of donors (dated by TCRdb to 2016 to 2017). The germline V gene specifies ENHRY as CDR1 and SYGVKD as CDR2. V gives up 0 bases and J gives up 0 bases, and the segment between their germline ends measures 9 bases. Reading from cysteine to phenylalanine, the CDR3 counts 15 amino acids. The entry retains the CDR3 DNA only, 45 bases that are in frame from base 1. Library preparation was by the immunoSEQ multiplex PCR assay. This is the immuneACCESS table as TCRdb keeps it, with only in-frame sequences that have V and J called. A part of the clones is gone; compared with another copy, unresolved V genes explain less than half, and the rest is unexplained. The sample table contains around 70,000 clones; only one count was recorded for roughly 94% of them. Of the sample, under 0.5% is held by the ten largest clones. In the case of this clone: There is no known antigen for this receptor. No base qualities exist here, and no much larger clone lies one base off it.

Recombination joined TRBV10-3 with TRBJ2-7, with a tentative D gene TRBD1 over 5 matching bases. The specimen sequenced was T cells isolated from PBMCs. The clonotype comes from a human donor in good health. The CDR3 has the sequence CAISESQASSYEQYF. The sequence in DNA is TGTGCCATCAGTGAGTCACAGGCATCCTCCTACGAGCAGTACTTC.